The 21 T cell receptor beta chains below were found in one sample sequenced in a study of blood T cell repertoires in COVID-19. The data were produced by immunoSEQ multiplex PCR, yet TCRdb's version contains in-frame clones alone and is incomplete. Here the sample spans around 250,000 clones, approximately 88% being singletons. The source material was PBMCs or T cells enriched from blood (not recorded which). These receptor sequences come from a woman in her thirties or forties with acute COVID-19.

This clone has just a few counts. The rearrangement joins TRBV7-8 to TRBJ2-2; TRBD2 aligns across 7 bases. The CDR3 runs 18 residues. Germline CDR1 and CDR2: SGHVS and FQNEAQ. The V segment lost 0 bases and the J segment 3 bases; nucleotides outside the gene matches: 10. CDR3 nucleotides: TGTGCCAGCAGCTTAGCCGGTGGCGGGAGAATCGACACCGGGGAGCTGTTTTTT. This sequence encodes CASSLAGGGRIDTGELFF.

This chain links TRBV20-1 with TRBJ2-7; D perhaps matches TRBD2 (7 bases). CDR1 is DFQATT, CDR2 SNEGSKA, per germline (reference sequence). The CDR3 loop spans 15 amino acids. V was cut by 3 bases and J by 1 base, with 16 bases left in between. The CDR3 region is CSASTGGRGSYEQYF. In nucleotides, the CDR3 is TGCAGTGCTAGTACGGGGGGCCGGGGGTCCTACGAGCAGTACTTC.

J is TRBJ1-2 and V is TRBV9; TRBD1 aligns across 7 bases. Per germline, CDR1 SGDLS and CDR2 YYNGEE. This CDR3 is built from 14 residues. V trimming: 0 bases; J trimming: 7 bases; junction bases outside the gene matches: 6. CDR3 in DNA: TGTGCCAGCAGCGTAGGGCAGGGGGACGGTGGCTACACCTTC. This codes for CASSVGQGDGGYTF.

This chain connects TRBV6-1 to TRBJ1-2; possible D gene TRBD1, 5 bases. Trimming shortened V by 1 base and J by 5 bases, and 17 bases separated the two germline ends. The CDR3 is 16 residues long. CDR1 and CDR2 from the germline V gene are MNHNS and SASEGT. The CDR3 bases are TGTGCCAGCAGTGAAGAATTTACTCGGGCAGGGTATGGCTACACCTTC. It encodes CASSEEFTRAGYGYTF.

The chain couples TRBV18 to TRBJ2-7; D might be TRBD2 (6 bases). Germline CDR1 and CDR2: KGHSH and LQKENI. Trimming stripped 3 bases from V and 6 bases from J, with 18 bases between. CDR3 length equals 15 residues. The CDR3 DNA reads TGTGCCAGCTCACCCCGGGAGCCCTCCGCCGGCGAGCAGTACTTC. This codes for CASSPREPSAGEQYF.

The gene calls are TRBV5-1 and TRBJ2-7; D gene uncertain. The CDR3 has 15 amino acids. The germline V gene has CDR1 SGHRS and CDR2 YFSETQ. The V and J ends lost 5 bases and 1 base respectively, with 16 bases between them. The CDR3 sequence is CASRMVAVSSYEQYF. The CDR3 nucleotides are TGCGCCAGCAGAATGGTTGCGGTATCGTCCTACGAGCAGTACTTC.

The chain is built from TRBV10-3 and TRBJ2-1, with TRBD2 matching 7 bases. Per germline, CDR1 ENHRY and CDR2 SYGVKD. CDR3 length: 16 amino acids. The trim removed 11 bases at V and 0 bases at J, leaving 13 bases unmatched. The CDR3 DNA reads TGTGCCGTCGGGGCTGGGGGAGGGAGCTCCTACAATGAGCAGTTCTTC. Residues: CAVGAGGGSSYNEQFF.

This chain links TRBV6-2 or TRBV6-3 with TRBJ2-1; 14 bases map to TRBD2. V dropped 2 bases and J dropped 9; count of bases not matched to a gene: 12. Germline V gene data show CDR1 as MNHEY and CDR2 as SVGEGT. This CDR3 is 18 amino acids long. CDR3 region: CASSYETGTSGRRAEQFF. CDR3 sequence (DNA): TGTGCCAGCAGTTACGAAACCGGGACTAGCGGGAGAAGGGCTGAGCAGTTCTTC.

This rearrangement joins TRBV3-1 (or the pseudogene TRBV3-2) to TRBJ1-1, with D hard to call. The CDR3 loop spans 14 amino acids. V was cut by 4 bases and J by 6 bases, with 15 bases left in between. Germline V lookup: CDR1 LGHDT, CDR2 YNNKEL (reference sequence). The CDR3 bases are TGTGCCAGCAGCCCCTCCTTTCAGGTATCTGAAGCTTTCTTT. Translated: CASSPSFQVSEAFF.

The count of this clone is one. The chain combines TRBV24-1 with TRBJ2-5, with D perhaps TRBD2 (6 bases). The CDR3 loop spans 16 amino acids. Trimming removed 5 bases at V and 0 bases at J, with 15 bases between. From germline, CDR1 is KGHDR and CDR2 SFDVKD. CDR3 nucleotide sequence: TGTGCCACCAGTGCCGGGCGGGGTGGGGACCAAGAGACCCAGTACTTC. Amino acid sequence: CATSAGRGGDQETQYF.

The chain has TRBV25-1 and TRBJ1-2; 10 bases align to TRBD1. V was pared by 4 bases and J by 6 bases, with 2 bases of the junction left unmatched. Germline V gene data show CDR1 as MGHDK and CDR2 as SYGVNS. The CDR3 sequence is 13 residues long. This chain's CDR3 is CASSAGQGDGYTF. As DNA, the CDR3 is TGTGCCAGCAGTGCTGGACAGGGGGATGGCTACACCTTC.

This chain connects TRBV9 to TRBJ1-1; tentatively, D is TRBD1 (5 bases). Germline assignment: CDR1 SGDLS and CDR2 YYNGEE. The V end was cut by 0 bases, the J end by 4 bases, with 13 bases between. The CDR3 sequence is 15 residues long. CDR3 bases: TGTGCCAGCAGCGTAGGAAAGGGGCCCCCCACTGAAGCTTTCTTT. This translates into CASSVGKGPPTEAFF. Full variable domain (rest looked up from reference TRBV9 and TRBJ1-1): DSGVTQTPKHLITATGQRVTLRCSPRSGDLSVYWYQQSLDQGLQFLIQYYNGEERAKGNILERFSAQQFPDLHSELNLSSLELGDSALYFCASSVGKGPPTEAFFGQGTRLTVV.

V is TRBV19 and J is TRBJ1-5, with D perhaps matching TRBD1 (6 bases). Trimming took off 5 bases at V and 0 bases at J, with 20 bases between the two ends. The germline CDR1 and CDR2 sequences are LNHDA and SQIVND (reference sequence). CDR3 length equals 18 residues. In DNA, the CDR3 is TGTGCCAGTAGTCGGGACACGGCCGCAGGCTATAGCAATCAGCCCCAGCATTTT. Protein: CASSRDTAAGYSNQPQHF.

The rearrangement joins TRBV10-3 to TRBJ2-3, with 13 bases fitting TRBD2. Looked up from germline, CDR1 is ENHRY and CDR2 is SYGVKD. This CDR3 spans 18 amino acids. V dropped 6 bases and J dropped 2; count of bases not matched to a gene: 11. As DNA, the CDR3 is TGTGCCATCAGGTTACTAGCGGGAGGGCCGTCTGACACAGATACGCAGTATTTT. It encodes CAIRLLAGGPSDTDTQYF.

The chain couples TRBV19 to TRBJ2-1; 10 bases agree with TRBD2. Germline CDR1 is LNHDA and CDR2 is SQIVND (reference sequence). Trimming took 2 bases from V and 9 from J; bases not matched to a gene: 4. CDR3 size: 14 residues. In DNA form, the CDR3 reads TGTGCCAGTAGTATATCTAGCGGGAGTGGTGAGCAGTTCTTC. It is translated as CASSISSGSGEQFF.

The CDR3 DNA reads TGTGCCATCAGTGAGTCCGGGACAGGGACACGCTCTGGAAACACCATATATTTT. Its protein product is CAISESGTGTRSGNTIYF. This chain links TRBV10-3 with TRBJ1-3, with 9 bases aligning to TRBD1. Germline CDR1 is ENHRY and CDR2 is SYGVKD. The CDR3 length is 18 residues. V dropped 0 bases and J dropped 0; count of bases not matched to a gene: 6.

This chain connects TRBV19 to TRBJ2-6; 7 bases match TRBD1. V dropped 8 bases and J dropped 6; count of bases not matched to a gene: 7. This CDR3 has 14 residues. The germline CDR1 and CDR2 sequences are LNHDA and SQIVND (reference sequence). CDR3 DNA sequence: TGTGCCAGTCGGTACAGGGGAGAGGCCAACGTCCTGACTTTC. Protein sequence: CASRYRGEANVLTF.

The V and J genes are TRBV5-1 and TRBJ2-7, with 7 bases fitting TRBD2. Trimming removed 7 bases from V and 2 bases from J; junction bases left unmatched: 12. This CDR3 spans 15 amino acids. Germline-derived CDR1 and CDR2 are SGHRS and YFSETQ. Written as DNA, the CDR3 is TGCGCCAGCCGAACTTATGCGGGAGAGGCCTACGAGCAGTACTTC. It encodes CASRTYAGEAYEQYF.

V gene TRBV19 combines with J gene TRBJ1-1, with TRBD1 identical over 7 bases. Germline V CDR1 and CDR2: LNHDA, SQIVND (reference sequence). The V segment lost 9 bases and the J segment 0 bases; nucleotides outside the gene matches: 7. The CDR3 consists of 14 residues. CDR3: CASRDRAMNTEAFF. The CDR3 nucleotides read TGTGCCAGCCGTGACAGGGCGATGAACACTGAAGCTTTCTTT.

The chain joins TRBV28 to TRBJ2-5; the match to TRBD2 covers 7 bases. CDR1 and CDR2 (germline): MDHEN, SYDVKM. This CDR3 region has 16 residues. The V gene end was trimmed by 3 bases and the J gene end by 4 bases; junction bases not matched to a gene: 11. CDR3 in amino acids: CASSLGGSRLRETQYF. The CDR3 DNA is TGTGCCAGCAGTTTGGGCGGGAGTCGTTTGCGAGAGACCCAGTACTTC.

CDR3 bases: TGTGCCAGCAGCTTATTGGGCGTGGGCACTGAAGCTTTCTTT. Translated, it gives CASSLLGVGTEAFF. The V gene is TRBV7-9, the J gene TRBJ1-1; no firm D call. The germline V gene has CDR1 SEHNR and CDR2 FQNEAQ (reference sequence). This CDR3 has 14 residues. V was clipped by 2 bases and J by 4 bases, with 11 bases between them.